A selection of T cell receptor beta chains follows, all from one sample in a study of blood T cell repertoires in COVID-19. Generated by immunoSEQ multiplex PCR, the TCRdb table keeps only in-frame clones and is missing some. Of some 200,000 clones in the sample, about 91% are singletons; the top ten hold more than 0.75%. Sequenced sample: PBMCs or T cells enriched from blood (not recorded which). These receptors were taken from a woman between 18 and 29 years old who had recovered from COVID-19. CDR3s include the opening cysteine and the closing phenylalanine or tryptophan. The D gene is left open where the match is weak. Size is omitted from some rows. Given values are once, few, many or a class for expanded clones.

j_call | d_call | clone_size | v_call | cdr3_aa | cdr3_nt
TRBJ1-4 | TRBD1 | NA | TRBV3-1/TRBV3-2 | CASSQDPGTGGATNEKLFF | TGTGCCAGCAGCCAAGACCCGGGGACAGGGGGGGCAACTAATGAAAAACTGTTTTTT
TRBJ1-1 | NA | NA | TRBV6-5 | CASRRVAGDTEAFF | TGTGCCAGTCGGAGGGTTGCGGGGGACACTGAAGCTTTCTTT
TRBJ2-1 | NA | NA | TRBV10-3 | CAITAQRVGNEQFF | TGTGCCATCACCGCCCAGCGGGTTGGCAATGAGCAGTTCTTC
TRBJ2-7 | TRBD1 | NA | TRBV3-1/TRBV3-2 | CASSPGQSYEQYF | TGTGCCAGCAGCCCGGGACAGAGCTACGAGCAGTACTTC
TRBJ2-5 | TRBD1 | NA | TRBV5-4 | CASSLEPNRGTQETQYF | TGTGCCAGCAGCTTGGAACCAAACAGGGGCACCCAAGAGACCCAGTACTTC
TRBJ2-5 | NA | NA | TRBV2 | CASSGFGETQYF | TGTGCCAGCAGTGGGTTCGGGGAGACCCAGTACTTC
TRBJ2-1 | TRBD2 | NA | TRBV4-3 | CASSPPGGGRGEQFF | TGCGCCAGCAGCCCCCCCGGCGGGGGGAGGGGCGAGCAGTTCTTC
TRBJ1-1 | TRBD1 | NA | TRBV5-1 | CASSSDRGEAFF | TGCGCCAGCAGCTCAGACAGGGGTGAAGCTTTCTTT
TRBJ2-6 | NA | NA | TRBV28 | CASRYSGANVLTF | TGTGCCAGCAGGTACTCTGGGGCCAACGTCCTGACTTTC
TRBJ2-1 | TRBD2 | once | TRBV10-3 | CAISESLAGGNEQFF | TGTGCCATCAGTGAGTCACTAGCGGGAGGGAATGAGCAGTTCTTC
TRBJ2-3 | NA | NA | TRBV19 | CASSPRTPPRGNTQYF | TGTGCCAGTAGTCCGAGGACTCCCCCCCGGGGGAATACGCAGTATTTT
TRBJ2-1 | NA | NA | TRBV6-6 | CASSYSRAPGPNEQFF | TGTGCCAGCAGTTACTCGAGGGCCCCTGGCCCCAATGAGCAGTTCTTC
TRBJ2-7 | TRBD2 | NA | TRBV28 | CASSLGGSFIYEQYF | TGTGCCAGCAGTTTGGGCGGGAGCTTTATTTACGAGCAGTACTTC
TRBJ1-2 | NA | NA | TRBV20-1 | CSVQDSGYTF | TGCAGTGTTCAGGACAGCGGCTACACCTTC
TRBJ2-5 | NA | NA | TRBV28 | CASSPRVQTQYF | TGTGCCAGCAGCCCCAGGGTACAGACCCAGTACTTC